This record covers a single TCR beta chain. Antigen: not known. Uncontrolled infection, other autoimmune disease, pregnancy or lactation disqualified patients from enrolment. Diagnoses rested on clinical symptoms, serum thyroxine and TRAb, thyroid ultrasound and orbital computed tomography. Amplification yielded TCR beta CDR3 regions, with RNA transcripts as the source. Researchers ran a first-round RT-PCR on the TCR CDR3 using the HTBI primer set. Each CDR3 protein is one row after TCRdb ran MiXCR on the multiplex PCR reads. The sample lists over 700,000 distinct CDR3 sequences, 35% to 45% occurring once. The sample comes from a study of T cells in Graves' hyperthyroidism and ophthalmopathy. About the study: Before any treatment, at initial diagnosis, peripheral blood was collected. Study-wide results and caveats: A model of 13 V-J pairs discriminated ophthalmopathy from stable hyperthyroidism.

Sequencing was performed on blood. The receptor comes from a man between 18 and 29 years old with Graves' hyperthyroidism.

The CDR3, as DNA: TGTGCTAGGGCCGGCCCCACCAGTCAGCCCCAGCATTTT. This translates into CARAGPTSQPQHF. The rearrangement uses TRBV11-2 and TRBJ1-5; D ambiguous. Germline CDR1 is SGHAT and CDR2 is FQNNGV. The CDR3 spans 13 residues.